This T cell receptor (beta chain) stems from a study of radiation and T cells in renal cell carcinoma. Turning to this clone: Its antigen is undetermined.

Regarding time point: blood 4 weeks post-SBRT, at nephrectomy. Specified treatment: 15 Gy SBRT to primary tumor, nephrectomy 4 weeks later. Data came from immunoSEQ multiplex PCR; TCRdb stores just in-frame clones and leaves some out. The data hold about 150,000 clones, with 86% observed a single time. Study-level results: Top tumor clonotypes rose in blood 2 weeks post-radiation, then contracted. Without pretreatment biopsies, baseline tumor clonotype presence was undetermined.

CDR1 is MNHNY and CDR2 is SVGAGI in the germline V gene (reference sequence). The CDR3 extends over 15 amino acids. V lost 7 bases and J lost 4, with 14 bases in between. The receptor comes from a woman aged 45-60 years with renal cell carcinoma. The specimen comprised blood, sampled from a patient whose treatment included radiotherapy and nephrectomy. The rearrangement links TRBV6-6 to TRBJ2-6; weak D call: TRBD1 (6 bases). Written as DNA, the CDR3 is TGTGCCAGCAAAAGGCCAGGGGCGGGGGCCAACGTCCTGACTTTC. Translating gives CASKRPGAGANVLTF.